This record concerns one T cell receptor (beta chain) sequence. The junction does not match germline at one end; this may be a read error. As processed by the authors: Counts of nucleated cells, estimated from reference gene primer amplification, were obtained. Sequenced by immunoSEQ multiplex PCR; TCRdb stores in-frame clones only, minus some. V and J calls and clone size come straight from that table; D and trimming were deduced from the DNA. Of about 39,000 clones in the sample, roughly 88% were seen once. This entry is derived from a study of blood T cell repertoires in COVID-19. Whole-study context: There were acute and convalescent COVID-19 samples, and they came from the United States, Italy and Spain. T cells, B-cell-depleted T cells, or PBMCs provided the cDNA or gDNA that served as material.

The CDR3 sequence is 12 residues long. The chain employs TRBV12-3 or TRBV12-4 and TRBJ1-2; D is unresolved. Sequencing input: peripheral blood. This receptor was identified in a human donor in a cohort sampled during active COVID-19. CDR3 nucleotides: TGTGCCAGCAGATCCCCCCGGGGATCTGGCGCCTTC. Its protein product is CASRSPRGSGAF.